Listed here are 25 T cell receptor beta chains from one sample, sequenced in a study of cytomegalovirus exposure and HLA in healthy donors. The PCR had 60 Vbeta and 13 Jbeta primers. Data came from immunoSEQ multiplex PCR; TCRdb stores just in-frame clones and leaves some out. The sample includes hundreds of thousands of clones, 65% to 85% of them seen just once. Sequenced: PBMCs. These receptors were obtained from a boy aged 2 to 10 in good health and CMV-seronegative.

To note about this clone: Relative to the germline gene, one junction end is altered; a read error may explain this. The CDR3 is CASSFGSFNEQFF. DNA of the CDR3: TGTGCCAGCAGCTTCGGGTCCTTCAATGAGCAGTTCTTC. V is TRBV11-2 and J is TRBJ2-1; D gene ambiguous. This CDR3 is 13 amino acids long. The germline V gene has CDR1 SGHAT and CDR2 FQNNGV.

CDR3 bases: TGCGCCAGCAGCCCCATAGGGGCCACTCGGGAGCAGTTCTTC. This codes for CASSPIGATREQFF. The chain has TRBV4-1 and TRBJ2-1; weak D call: TRBD1 (5 bases). This CDR3 region has 14 residues. Germline CDR1 reads MGHRA; CDR2 reads YSYEKL. Trimming stripped 4 bases from V and 10 bases from J, with 17 bases between.

This clone was picked up a small number of times. V is TRBV5-6 and J is TRBJ1-1; TRBD1 matches at 7 bases. The germline CDR1 and CDR2 sequences are SGHDT and YYEEEE. The CDR3 has 13 residues. V lost 5 bases, J lost 3 bases, and 4 bases stayed unmatched. In nucleotides, the CDR3 is TGTGCCAGCAGATCCGGGACAGACACTGAAGCTTTCTTT. Its translation is CASRSGTDTEAFF.

The chain employs TRBV10-2 and TRBJ1-2, with TRBD1 identical over 8 bases. The V gene end was trimmed by 8 bases and the J gene end by 1 base; junction bases not matched to a gene: 6. The germline V gene has CDR1 WSHSY and CDR2 SAAADI. The CDR3 runs 14 residues. The CDR3 nucleotides are TGCGCCAGCGTTAGACAGGGGATTAACTATGGCTACACCTTC. It translates to CASVRQGINYGYTF.

The genes are TRBV4-2 and TRBJ2-1; a weak D match, TRBD1 (6 bases). This CDR3 contains 14 residues. Germline assignment: CDR1 LGHNA and CDR2 YNFKEQ. The V gene lost 4 bases and the J gene lost 10 bases, with 17 bases spanning the gap. The CDR3 spells CASSLKLIGGEQFF. In nucleotides, the CDR3 is TGTGCCAGCAGCCTTAAGCTTATTGGGGGCGAGCAGTTCTTC.

The genes are TRBV5-1 and TRBJ2-5; no clear D gene. This CDR3 spans 14 amino acids. Trimming stripped 6 bases from V and 2 bases from J, with 14 bases between. Germline V CDR1 and CDR2: SGHRS, YFSETQ. The CDR3 sequence is CASTEARYQETQYF. CDR3 coding DNA: TGCGCCAGCACCGAGGCCAGATATCAAGAGACCCAGTACTTC.

A remark on this clone: Mismatch with germline at one junction end may stem from a read error. The chain links TRBV4-1 to TRBJ1-4, with a tentative D call TRBD1 (6 bases). Germline CDR1 and CDR2: MGHRA and YSYEKL. CDR3 length equals 16 residues. CDR3 residues: CASSQEVGTTNEKLFF. The CDR3 coding sequence is TGCGCCAGCAGCCAAGAAGTGGGGACAACCAATGAAAAACTGTTTTTT.

This clone was observed a few times. This chain uses TRBV2 with TRBJ1-1, with D perhaps TRBD1 (5 bases). Germline CDR1 and CDR2: SNHLY and FYNNEI. This CDR3 comprises 13 residues. V was trimmed by 5 bases and J by 1 base, leaving 8 bases between them. The CDR3 DNA reads as TGTGCCAGCAGTCTTGACAGGAACACTGAAGCTTTCTTT. It codes for CASSLDRNTEAFF.

J is TRBJ1-1 and V is TRBV7-9; D not resolved. V lost 2 bases to trimming and J lost 5 bases, with 9 bases between them. The CDR3 covers 13 residues. Looked up from germline, CDR1 is SEHNR and CDR2 is FQNEAQ (reference sequence). Here the CDR3 reads CASSLPGGTEAFF. CDR3 nucleotide sequence: TGTGCCAGCAGCTTACCGGGTGGGACTGAAGCTTTCTTT.

The rearrangement links TRBV21-1 to TRBJ2-7; the DNA was not used to check the table's D call, TRBD2. TRBV21-1 is marked as a pseudogene. The CDR3 runs to 14 residues. In DNA, the CDR3 is TGTGCCAGCAGCAATGCGCGAGAGGACTACGAGCAGTACTTC. Protein: CASSNAREDYEQYF.

This clone appeared a few times. The chain carries TRBV30 and TRBJ1-1, with 7 bases identical to TRBD1. CDR1 GTSNPN and CDR2 SVGIG come from the germline V gene (reference sequence). Trimming took 5 bases from V and 0 from J; bases not matched to a gene: 9. The CDR3 loop spans 15 amino acids. The DNA for the CDR3 is TGTGCCTGGTATAGACCGGGACAGATGAACACTGAAGCTTTCTTT. Its translation: CAWYRPGQMNTEAFF.

CDR3 loop: CASSRGLAGATGELFF. The CDR3 DNA follows: TGCGCCAGCAGCCGCGGACTAGCGGGGGCCACCGGGGAGCTGTTTTTT. This chain connects TRBV4-1 to TRBJ2-2; 13 positions agree with TRBD2. The CDR3 consists of 16 residues. Losses at the gene ends were 4 bases for V and 4 bases for J; bases not matched to a gene: 3. Germline V lookup: CDR1 MGHRA, CDR2 YSYEKL.

The rearrangement links TRBV28 to TRBJ2-2; 12 positions match TRBD2. This CDR3 spans 19 amino acids. V lost 2 bases and J lost 5; bases outside the gene matches: 12. Germline assignment: CDR1 MDHEN and CDR2 SYDVKM. The CDR3 bases are TGTGCCAGCAGTTTACTGCTAGCGGGAGGGGAGTTAGAAACCGGGGAGCTGTTTTTT. Protein product: CASSLLLAGGELETGELFF.

The genes are TRBV6-5 and TRBJ2-5; D is perhaps TRBD1 (6 bases). The DNA end favors TRBJ2-7, so the J call may be wrong. The germline V gene has CDR1 MNHEY and CDR2 SVGAGI. The CDR3 loop spans 13 amino acids. CDR3 amino acids: CASSPGVNYEQYF. The DNA of the CDR3 is TGTGCCAGCAGTCCAGGGGTGAACTACGAGCAGTACTTC.

The CDR3 is CASSEWPAGDPGNEQFF. Here the CDR3 DNA reads TGTGCCAGCAGTGAGTGGCCAGCGGGAGATCCGGGCAATGAGCAGTTCTTC. The J gene is TRBJ2-1, the V gene TRBV2; TRBD2 matches 8 bases. V trimming: 3 bases; J trimming: 6 bases; junction bases outside the gene matches: 13. The CDR3 contains 17 residues. Germline CDR1 and CDR2: SNHLY and FYNNEI.

This chain uses TRBV6-5 with TRBJ1-5; D is uncertain. Germline V gene sequence: CDR1 MNHEY, CDR2 SVGAGI. This CDR3 has 14 residues. V lost 7 bases to trimming and J lost 4 bases, with 14 bases between them. CDR3 bases: TGTGCCAGCATGAAGGTACAGACGAATCAGCCCCAGCATTTT. It yields the protein CASMKVQTNQPQHF.

The rearrangement links TRBV4-1 to TRBJ2-2; 11 bases fit TRBD2. The germline V gene encodes CDR1 MGHRA and CDR2 YSYEKL. Germline trimming cut 3 bases from V and 7 bases from J; bases unmatched to any gene: 1. This CDR3 is built from 14 residues. CDR3 bases: TGCGCCAGCAGCCATAGCGGGGGGGTCGGGGAGCTGTTTTTT. Amino acid sequence: CASSHSGGVGELFF.

In nucleotides, the CDR3 is TGCAGCGTCCGGACAGGGGGCTCCTACGAGCAGTACTTC. Its protein is CSVRTGGSYEQYF. The V and J genes are TRBV29-1 and TRBJ2-7; 10 nucleotides line up with TRBD1. The CDR3 is 13 residues long. The V gene end was trimmed by 6 bases and the J gene end by 0 bases; junction bases not matched to a gene: 2. Germline CDR1 and CDR2: SQVTM and ANQGSEA.

This clone turned up a few times. The chain has TRBV6-5 and TRBJ1-4; 9 nucleotides match TRBD1. The CDR3 loop spans 14 amino acids. After removal of 5 bases from V and 11 bases from J, the junction contained 9 bases not matched to a gene. Germline-derived CDR1 and CDR2 are MNHEY and SVGAGI. In DNA form, the CDR3 reads TGTGCCAGCAGTGCTACAGGGGGCGCGCGGAAACTGTTTTTT. Protein: CASSATGGARKLFF.

The chain couples TRBV10-1 to TRBJ1-1; D possibly corresponds to TRBD1 (5 bases). CDR3 size: 15 residues. Trimming stripped 0 bases from V and 5 bases from J, with 13 bases between. Germline assignment: CDR1 WNHNN and CDR2 SYGVQD (reference sequence). The CDR3 coding sequence is TGCGCCAGCAGTGAGTCCCAGGGATGTAGTACTGAAGCTTTCTTT. Translation gives CASSESQGCSTEAFF.

The chain carries TRBV4-2 and TRBJ2-2, with 7 bases matching TRBD2. This CDR3 has 16 amino acids. After removal of 1 base from V and 4 bases from J, the junction contained 6 bases not matched to a gene. Germline values: CDR1 LGHNA, CDR2 YNFKEQ. CDR3 loop: CASSQGLAGLTGELFF. The CDR3 coding sequence is TGTGCCAGCAGCCAAGGACTAGCAGGTCTCACCGGGGAGCTGTTTTTT.

The chain employs TRBV6-6 and TRBJ2-7; the match to TRBD1 covers 8 bases. The V gene's germline CDR1 is MNHNY and CDR2 SVGAGI (reference sequence). CDR3 length equals 14 residues. Trimming cost V 2 bases and J 4 bases; bases outside gene matches: 4. The CDR3 is CASSYAQGAYEQYF. CDR3 coding DNA: TGTGCCAGCAGTTACGCCCAGGGGGCTTACGAGCAGTACTTC.

With respect to this clone: This CDR3 is also generated by other DNA sequences in the sample. This sequence joins TRBV5-8 and TRBJ1-2, with TRBD1 identical over 8 bases. The CDR3 covers 14 residues. The germline gives CDR1 SGHTS, CDR2 YDEGEE. Losses at the gene ends were 1 base for V and 5 bases for J; bases not matched to a gene: 4. This CDR3 reads CASSLQGADYGYTF. CDR3 nucleotides: TGTGCCAGCAGCTTGCAGGGGGCGGATTATGGCTACACCTTC.

The DNA of the CDR3 is TGTGCCAGCAGCCTGGGACAATCCGGAAACACCATATATTTT. Protein sequence: CASSLGQSGNTIYF. The rearrangement uses TRBV7-6 and TRBJ1-3; the D gene is possibly TRBD1 (6 bases). CDR1 is SGHVS and CDR2 is FNYEAQ in the germline V gene. Deletions cut 5 bases from V and 4 bases from J, with 12 bases between. This CDR3 has 14 residues.

This chain links TRBV15 with TRBJ1-2; TRBD1 might be the D (5 bases). The CDR3 covers 16 residues. Germline lookup yields CDR1 LNHNV and CDR2 YYDKDF (reference sequence). Trimming pared 0 bases from V and 4 bases from J, leaving 15 bases between. The CDR3 is CATSREQAGRAYGYTF. DNA of the CDR3: TGTGCCACCAGCAGAGAGCAGGCAGGGAGGGCCTATGGCTACACCTTC.